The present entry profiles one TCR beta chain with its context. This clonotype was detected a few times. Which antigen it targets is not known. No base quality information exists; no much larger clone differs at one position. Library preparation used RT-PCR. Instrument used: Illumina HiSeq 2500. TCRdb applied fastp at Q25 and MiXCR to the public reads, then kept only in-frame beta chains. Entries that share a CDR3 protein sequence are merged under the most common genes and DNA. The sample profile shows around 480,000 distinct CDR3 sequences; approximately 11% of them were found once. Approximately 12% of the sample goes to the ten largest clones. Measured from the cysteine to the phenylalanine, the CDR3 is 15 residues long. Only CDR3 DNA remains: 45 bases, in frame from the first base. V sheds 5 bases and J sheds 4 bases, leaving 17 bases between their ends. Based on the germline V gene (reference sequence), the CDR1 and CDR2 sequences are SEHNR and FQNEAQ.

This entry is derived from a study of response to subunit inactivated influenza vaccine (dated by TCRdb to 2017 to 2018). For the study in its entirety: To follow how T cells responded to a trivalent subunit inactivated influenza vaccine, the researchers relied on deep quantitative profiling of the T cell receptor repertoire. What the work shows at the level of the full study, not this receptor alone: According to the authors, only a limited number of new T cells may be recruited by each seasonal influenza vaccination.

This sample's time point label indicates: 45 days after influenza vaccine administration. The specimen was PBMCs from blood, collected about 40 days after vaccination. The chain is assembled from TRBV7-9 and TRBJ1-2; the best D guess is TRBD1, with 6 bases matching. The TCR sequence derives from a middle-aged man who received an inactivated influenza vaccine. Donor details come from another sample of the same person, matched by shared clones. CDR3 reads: CASSDKGEIVYGYTF. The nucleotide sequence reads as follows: TGTGCCAGCAGCGATAAGGGGGAAATAGTCTATGGCTACACCTTC.